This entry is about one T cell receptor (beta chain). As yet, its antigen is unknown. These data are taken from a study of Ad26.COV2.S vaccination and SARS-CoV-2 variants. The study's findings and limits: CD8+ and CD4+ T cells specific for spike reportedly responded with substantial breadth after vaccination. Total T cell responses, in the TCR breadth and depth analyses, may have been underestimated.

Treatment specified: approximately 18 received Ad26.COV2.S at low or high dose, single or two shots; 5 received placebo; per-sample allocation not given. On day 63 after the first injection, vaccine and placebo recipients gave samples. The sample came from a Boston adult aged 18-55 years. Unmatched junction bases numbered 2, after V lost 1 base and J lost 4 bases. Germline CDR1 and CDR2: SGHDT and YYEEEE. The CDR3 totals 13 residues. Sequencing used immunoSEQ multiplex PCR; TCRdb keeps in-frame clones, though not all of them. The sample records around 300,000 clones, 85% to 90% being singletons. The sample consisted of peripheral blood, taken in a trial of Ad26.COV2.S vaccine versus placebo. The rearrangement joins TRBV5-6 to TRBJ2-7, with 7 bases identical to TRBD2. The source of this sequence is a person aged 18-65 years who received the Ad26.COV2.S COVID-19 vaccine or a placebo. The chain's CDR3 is CASSLPSGYEQYF. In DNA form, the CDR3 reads TGTGCCAGCAGCTTGCCTAGCGGATACGAGCAGTACTTC.